A selection of T cell receptor beta chains follows, all from one sample in a study of T cell responses to AZD1222 COVID-19 vaccine. TCRdb keeps only in-frame clones here, not all; method: immunoSEQ multiplex PCR. The sample has more than 95,000 clones; roughly 87% are singletons. The sequences come from peripheral blood, collected 28 days after the second AZD1222 dose. The source of these receptors is an adult who received the AZD1222 COVID-19 vaccine. The CDR3 runs from the conserved cysteine through the conserved F or W. A D gene is named only where the DNA matches it firmly. Clone size is given for some rows only: seen once, a few or many times, or a class if the clone is expanded.

CDR3nt | CDR3aa | j_gene | d_gene | abundance | len | v_gene
TGTGCCAGCAGTTCCGTCGGGGGTCGAGGGGCCAACGTCCTGACTTTC | CASSSVGGRGANVLTF | TRBJ2-6 | NA | NA | 16 | TRBV28
TGTGCCAGCCCCCGGGCTGAAGCTTTCTTT | CASPRAEAFF | TRBJ1-1 | NA | NA | 10 | TRBV3-1/TRBV3-2
TGTGCCAGCAGCCCGGGACAGGTGAGCTACGAGCAGTACTTC | CASSPGQVSYEQYF | TRBJ2-7 | TRBD1 | NA | 14 | TRBV7-8
TGTGCCTCCGCCGGGACTCCGAATCAGCCCCAGCATTTT | CASAGTPNQPQHF | TRBJ1-5 | NA | NA | 13 | TRBV14
TGTGCCAGCAGCTTAGGGACTACCAATGAGCAGTTCTTC | CASSLGTTNEQFF | TRBJ2-1 | NA | NA | 13 | TRBV7-9
TGTGCCAGCAGCTTTGCAGCGCAAGAGACCCAGTACTTC | CASSFAAQETQYF | TRBJ2-5 | NA | once | 13 | TRBV5-4
TGTGCCACCCAGGGGCAGGGGGCGGTAGGAGGCGGAAAACTGTTTTTT | CATQGQGAVGGGKLFF | TRBJ1-4 | TRBD1 | NA | 16 | TRBV2
TGCAGCGCCAGGGGGGCCTACACAGATACGCAGTATTTT | CSARGAYTDTQYF | TRBJ2-3 | NA | NA | 13 | TRBV29-1
TGCAGTGCTAGTTCGGGAGGGGATGAAAAACTGTTTTTT | CSASSGGDEKLFF | TRBJ1-4 | NA | NA | 13 | TRBV20-1
TGTGCCTCAAGGCTGGACACCAACTATGGCTACACCTTC | CASRLDTNYGYTF | TRBJ1-2 | NA | NA | 13 | TRBV6-5
TGTGCCAGCGCATCGGGGGGGGGCACAGATACGCAGTATTTT | CASASGGGTDTQYF | TRBJ2-3 | TRBD2 | NA | 14 | TRBV28
TGTGCCTGGAATCGGGGAAACAATGAAAAACTGTTTTTT | CAWNRGNNEKLFF | TRBJ1-4 | NA | NA | 13 | TRBV30
TGTGCCAGCAGCCCCTATGCGGATCCGGTGGAGAATGAGCAGTTCTTC | CASSPYADPVENEQFF | TRBJ2-1 | NA | NA | 16 | TRBV7-6
TGTGCCAGCAGTCCTCCCGGGGGGTACCGATACGAGCAGTACTTC | CASSPPGGYRYEQYF | TRBJ2-7 | TRBD2 | NA | 15 | TRBV28